The rows below give T cell receptor beta chains drawn from one sample of a study of blood T cell repertoires in COVID-19. TCRdb's copy holds only in-frame clones and misses some; the assay was immunoSEQ multiplex PCR. The repertoire holds 110,000 to 150,000 clones, with around nine tenths as singletons. Sequenced input: peripheral blood. These receptors were taken from a human donor in a cohort sampled during active COVID-19. Both conserved end residues are part of each CDR3. D genes are given only for firm matches. Clone size is shown for a subset of rows, as once, few, many or a class of expanded clone.

15	TRBV7-9	.	TRBJ2-7	TRBD1	CASSSDRVWAYEQYF	TGTGCCAGCAGCTCAGACAGGGTGTGGGCCTACGAGCAGTACTTC
17	TRBV27	.	TRBJ1-4	TRBD1	CASSPLGQGGTNEKLFF	TGTGCCAGCAGCCCCTTGGGACAGGGGGGGACAAATGAAAAACTGTTTTTT
16	TRBV5-4	.	TRBJ2-3	TRBD2	CASSPGLAGVRDTQYF	TGTGCCAGCAGCCCCGGACTAGCGGGGGTTAGGGATACGCAGTATTTT
15	TRBV6-5	.	TRBJ1-3	.	CASIKGHFSGNTIYF	TGTGCCAGCATCAAGGGACATTTCTCTGGAAACACCATATATTTT
14	TRBV19	.	TRBJ2-5	.	CASSIGLLQETQYF	TGTGCCAGTAGTATAGGTCTCCTCCAAGAGACCCAGTACTTC
15	TRBV18	.	TRBJ2-7	TRBD1	CASSPGTGGLYEQYF	TGTGCCAGCTCACCCGGGACAGGGGGCCTCTACGAGCAGTACTTC
14	TRBV5-4	.	TRBJ1-6	.	CASSPRVGNSPLHF	TGTGCCAGCAGCCCGCGGGTGGGGAATTCACCCCTCCACTTT
14	TRBV7-8	.	TRBJ2-7	TRBD1	CASSPDRGRYEQYF	TGTGCCAGCAGCCCGGACAGGGGGCGTTACGAGCAGTACTTC
15	TRBV6-2/TRBV6-3	few	TRBJ1-5	TRBD1	CASSSHRDRDQPQHF	TGTGCCAGCAGTTCTCACCGGGACAGGGATCAGCCCCAGCATTTT
14	TRBV28	.	TRBJ1-5	.	CASRIDSYNQPQHF	TGTGCCAGCAGAATAGACTCGTACAATCAGCCCCAGCATTTT
15	TRBV19	.	TRBJ2-5	TRBD2	CASSTTGTTAETQYF	TGTGCCAGTAGTACTACCGGGACTACCGCAGAGACCCAGTACTTC
13	TRBV11-2	.	TRBJ1-6	.	CASSLAYGSPLHF	TGTGCCAGCAGCTTAGCATACGGTTCACCCCTCCACTTT
14	TRBV28	once	TRBJ1-2	TRBD1	CASSAGQGGAGYTF	TGTGCCAGCAGTGCCGGACAGGGAGGCGCTGGCTACACCTTC
14	TRBV7-9	.	TRBJ2-5	TRBD1	CASSPTGPRETQYF	TGTGCCAGCAGCCCGACAGGGCCTAGGGAGACCCAGTACTTC
13	TRBV2	.	TRBJ1-2	TRBD1	CASSEDRNYGYTF	TGTGCCAGCAGTGAGGACAGGAACTATGGCTACACCTTC
15	TRBV18	.	TRBJ2-1	.	CASSGLASSYNEQFF	TGTGCCAGCTCCGGGTTAGCGAGCTCCTACAATGAGCAGTTCTTC
14	TRBV2	.	TRBJ2-7	.	CASSAPPEGGEQYF	TGTGCCAGCAGTGCGCCCCCCGAAGGGGGCGAGCAGTACTTC
14	TRBV14	.	TRBJ2-5	.	CASSPSRFGETQYF	TGTGCCAGCAGCCCCTCCCGGTTCGGAGAGACCCAGTACTTC
17	TRBV7-6	.	TRBJ1-6	.	CASSLVSLSSYNSPLHF	TGTGCCAGCAGCTTAGTTTCTCTGAGCTCCTATAATTCACCCCTCCACTTT
15	TRBV10-2	.	TRBJ1-6	.	CASSERDRRGSPLHF	TGCGCCAGCAGTGAGAGGGACCGGAGGGGTTCACCCCTCCACTTT
14	TRBV5-1	once	TRBJ1-1	.	CASSFSTGDTEAFF	TGCGCCAGCAGCTTCTCTACGGGGGACACTGAAGCTTTCTTT
14	TRBV5-6	.	TRBJ1-4	TRBD1	CASSQTGREEKLFF	TGTGCCAGCAGTCAGACAGGGCGTGAGGAAAAACTGTTTTTT
14	TRBV3-1/TRBV3-2	.	TRBJ2-1	TRBD2	CASSPLAGGIEQFF	TGTGCCAGCAGCCCCCTAGCGGGAGGAATTGAGCAGTTCTTC
15	TRBV5-1	.	TRBJ2-5	TRBD2	CASTRTGGGLETQYF	TGCGCCAGCACCCGAACGGGAGGAGGATTAGAGACCCAGTACTTC
15	TRBV6-5	.	TRBJ1-2	TRBD1	CASSYRGQGNYGYTF	TGTGCCAGCAGTTACAGAGGACAGGGAAACTATGGCTACACCTTC
14	TRBV7-3	few	TRBJ2-1	.	CASSISGTANEQFF	TGTGCCAGCAGCATCTCCGGGACTGCAAATGAGCAGTTCTTC
14	TRBV28	.	TRBJ1-6	TRBD1	CASRPTGDNSPLHF	TGTGCCAGCAGGCCGACAGGGGACAATTCACCCCTCCACTTT
20	TRBV7-3	.	TRBJ2-3	.	CASSLTGSIFRVLLTDTQYF	TGTGCCAGCAGCTTAACTGGTTCGATTTTCAGGGTCCTCCTCACAGATACGCAGTATTTT
17	TRBV4-1	.	TRBJ2-2	.	CASSQEPSSWGAGELFF	TGCGCCAGCAGCCAAGAGCCCTCCTCTTGGGGAGCCGGGGAGCTGTTTTTT
13	TRBV30	.	TRBJ1-1	.	CAWSVTRATEAFF	TGTGCCTGGAGTGTAACCAGGGCCACTGAAGCTTTCTTT
20	TRBV19	once	TRBJ2-1	TRBD2	CASSNWGDDLAASSYNEQFF	TGTGCCAGTAGTAACTGGGGTGACGACCTAGCGGCTAGCTCCTACAATGAGCAGTTCTTC
15	TRBV12-5	.	TRBJ2-5	TRBD1	CASGSGQGAWETQYF	TGTGCTAGTGGATCGGGACAGGGGGCGTGGGAGACCCAGTACTTC
12	TRBV6-6	.	TRBJ1-5	.	CASSYLDQPQHF	TGTGCCAGCAGTTATTTAGATCAGCCCCAGCATTTT
16	TRBV11-2	.	TRBJ2-3	TRBD2	CASSLVLAGRTDTQYF	TGTGCCAGCAGCTTAGTGCTAGCGGGGCGCACAGATACGCAGTATTTT
18	TRBV28	.	TRBJ2-7	.	CASSLNGVWGRAWGEQYF	TGTGCCAGCAGTTTAAACGGCGTTTGGGGCAGGGCCTGGGGCGAGCAGTACTTC
14	TRBV19	.	TRBJ2-2	.	CASSIVRGFGELFF	TGTGCCAGTAGTATAGTAAGGGGTTTCGGGGAGCTGTTTTTT
14	TRBV7-2	.	TRBJ1-3	TRBD1	CASSRRQGRNTIYF	TGTGCCAGCAGCCGCCGACAGGGACGAAACACCATATATTTT
14	TRBV6-6	.	TRBJ2-7	TRBD1	CASSGGTGLPEQYF	TGTGCCAGCAGTGGGGGGACAGGGCTCCCCGAGCAGTACTTC
15	TRBV5-8	few	TRBJ2-7	TRBD2	CASSIGTSGYHEQYF	TGTGCCAGCAGCATCGGAACTAGCGGGTACCACGAGCAGTACTTC
14	TRBV3-1/TRBV3-2	.	TRBJ1-4	.	CASSQFRAGEKLFF	TGTGCCAGCAGCCAGTTCAGGGCGGGGGAAAAACTGTTTTTT
11	TRBV4-1	.	TRBJ2-3	.	CASRYADTQYF	TGCGCCAGTCGGTATGCAGATACGCAGTATTTT
15	TRBV5-1	.	TRBJ2-1	TRBD2	CASRFLAGGYNEQFF	TGCGCCAGCAGGTTCCTAGCGGGAGGATACAATGAGCAGTTCTTC
17	TRBV14	.	TRBJ1-2	.	CASSQDPTGVRNYGYTF	TGTGCCAGCAGCCAAGATCCCACAGGCGTAAGAAACTATGGCTACACCTTC
15	TRBV4-1	.	TRBJ2-7	.	CASSQEVAESYEQYF	TGCGCCAGCAGCCAAGAGGTAGCAGAATCCTACGAGCAGTACTTC
14	TRBV29-1	.	TRBJ2-1	TRBD1	CSVEGQGVYNEQFF	TGCAGCGTTGAGGGACAGGGGGTTTACAATGAGCAGTTCTTC
14	TRBV5-1	.	TRBJ2-7	.	CASSLAGDSYEQYF	TGCGCCAGCAGCTTAGCAGGGGACTCCTACGAGCAGTACTTC
15	TRBV7-6	.	TRBJ1-2	TRBD1	CASSRGGTGPIGYTF	TGTGCCAGCAGCCGGGGAGGGACAGGGCCAATAGGCTACACCTTC
15	TRBV2	once	TRBJ1-5	.	CASSEGLWGNQPQHF	TGTGCCAGCAGTGAAGGACTCTGGGGCAATCAGCCCCAGCATTTT
14	TRBV7-6	.	TRBJ1-1	.	CASSEQGMGTEAFF	TGTGCCAGCAGCGAGCAGGGGATGGGAACTGAAGCTTTCTTT